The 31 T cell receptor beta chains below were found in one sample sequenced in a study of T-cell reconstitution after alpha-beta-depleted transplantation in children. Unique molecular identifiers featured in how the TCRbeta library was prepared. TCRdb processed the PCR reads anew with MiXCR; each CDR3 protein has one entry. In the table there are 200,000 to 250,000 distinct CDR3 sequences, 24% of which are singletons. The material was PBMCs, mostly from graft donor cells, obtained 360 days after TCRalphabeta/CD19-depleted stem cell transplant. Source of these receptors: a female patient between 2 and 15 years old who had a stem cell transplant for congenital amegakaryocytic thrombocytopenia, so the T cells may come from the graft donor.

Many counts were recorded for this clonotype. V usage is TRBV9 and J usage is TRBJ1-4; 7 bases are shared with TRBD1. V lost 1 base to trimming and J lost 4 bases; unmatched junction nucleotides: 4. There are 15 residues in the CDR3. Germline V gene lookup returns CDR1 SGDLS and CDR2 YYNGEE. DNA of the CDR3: TGTGCCAGCAGCGTAAGGACAGGCCTTAATGAAAAACTGTTTTTT. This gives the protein CASSVRTGLNEKLFF.

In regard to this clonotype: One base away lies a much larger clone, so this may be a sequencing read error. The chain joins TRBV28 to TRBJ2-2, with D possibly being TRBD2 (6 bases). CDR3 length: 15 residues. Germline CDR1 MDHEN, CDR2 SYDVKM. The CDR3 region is CASSFLRGGTGDLFF. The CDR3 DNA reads TGTGCCAGCAGTTTTTTGAGGGGAGGAACCGGGGATCTGTTTTTT.

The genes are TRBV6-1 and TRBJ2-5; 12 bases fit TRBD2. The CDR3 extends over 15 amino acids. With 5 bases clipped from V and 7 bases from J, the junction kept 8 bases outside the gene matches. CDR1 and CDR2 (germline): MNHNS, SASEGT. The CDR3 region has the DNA TGTGCCAGCAGTAGCCTAGCGGGGGGGCCGAGGACCCAGTACTTC. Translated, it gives CASSSLAGGPRTQYF.

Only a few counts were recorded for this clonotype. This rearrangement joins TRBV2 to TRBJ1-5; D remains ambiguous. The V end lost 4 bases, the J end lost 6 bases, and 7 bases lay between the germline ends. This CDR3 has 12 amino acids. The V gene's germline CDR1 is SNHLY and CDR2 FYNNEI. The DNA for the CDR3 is TGTGCCAGCAGTGGAATAGCTCAGCCCCAGCATTTT. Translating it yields CASSGIAQPQHF.

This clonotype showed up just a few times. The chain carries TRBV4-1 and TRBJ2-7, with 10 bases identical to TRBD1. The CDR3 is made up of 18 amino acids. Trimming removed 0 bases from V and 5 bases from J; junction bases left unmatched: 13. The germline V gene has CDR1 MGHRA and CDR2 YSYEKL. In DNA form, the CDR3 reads TGCGCCAGCAGCCAAGAACGTCCGACAGGGGGCGCCTGGGACGAGCAGTACTTC. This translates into CASSQERPTGGAWDEQYF.

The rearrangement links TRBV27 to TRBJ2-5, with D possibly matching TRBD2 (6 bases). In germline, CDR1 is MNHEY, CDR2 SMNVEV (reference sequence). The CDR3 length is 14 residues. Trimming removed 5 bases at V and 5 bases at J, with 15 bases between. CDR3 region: CASSPPGTGETQYF. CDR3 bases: TGTGCCAGCAGTCCCCCTGGGACTGGCGAGACCCAGTACTTC.

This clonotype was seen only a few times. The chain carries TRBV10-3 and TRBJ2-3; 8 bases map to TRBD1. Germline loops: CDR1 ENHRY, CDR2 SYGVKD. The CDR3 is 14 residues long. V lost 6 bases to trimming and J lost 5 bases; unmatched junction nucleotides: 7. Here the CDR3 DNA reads TGTGCCATCAGAGGGGCAGGGGGCCTAGATACGCAGTATTTT. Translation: CAIRGAGGLDTQYF.

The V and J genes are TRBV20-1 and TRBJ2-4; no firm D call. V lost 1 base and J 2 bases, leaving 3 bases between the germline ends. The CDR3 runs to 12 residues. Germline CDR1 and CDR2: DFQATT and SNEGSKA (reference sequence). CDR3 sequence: CSARGTKNIQYF. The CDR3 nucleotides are TGCAGTGCTAGAGGAACCAAAAACATTCAGTACTTC.

CDR3 coding DNA: TGTGCCAGCAGTGAAGATTTTGGTGGACAACTTTACGAGCAGTACTTC. Amino acid sequence: CASSEDFGGQLYEQYF. The chain employs TRBV6-1 and TRBJ2-7, with D perhaps matching TRBD1 (5 bases). Germline V gene sequence: CDR1 MNHNS, CDR2 SASEGT. Trimming left V 1 base short and J 4 bases short, with 17 bases between. The CDR3 sequence is 16 residues long.

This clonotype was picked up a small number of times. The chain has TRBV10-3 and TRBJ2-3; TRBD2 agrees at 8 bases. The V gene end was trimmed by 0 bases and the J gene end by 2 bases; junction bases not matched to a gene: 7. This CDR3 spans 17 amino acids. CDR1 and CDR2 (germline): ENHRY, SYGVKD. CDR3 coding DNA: TGTGCCATCAGTGAGTCGCTACTAGCGGCCTACACAGATACGCAGTATTTT. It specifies CAISESLLAAYTDTQYF.

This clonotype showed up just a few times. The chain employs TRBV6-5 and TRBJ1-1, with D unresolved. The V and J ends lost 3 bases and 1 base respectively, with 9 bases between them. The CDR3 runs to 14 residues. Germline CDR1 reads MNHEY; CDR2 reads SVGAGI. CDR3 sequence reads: CASSYSEANTEAFF. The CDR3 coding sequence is TGTGCCAGCAGTTATTCTGAGGCGAACACTGAAGCTTTCTTT.

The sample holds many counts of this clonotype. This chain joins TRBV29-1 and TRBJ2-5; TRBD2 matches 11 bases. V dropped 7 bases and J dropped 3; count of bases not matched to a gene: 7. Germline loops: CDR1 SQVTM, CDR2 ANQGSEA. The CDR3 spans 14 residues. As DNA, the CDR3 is TGCAGCGGACAAGGGACTAGCGGCGAAGAGACCCAGTACTTC. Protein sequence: CSGQGTSGEETQYF.

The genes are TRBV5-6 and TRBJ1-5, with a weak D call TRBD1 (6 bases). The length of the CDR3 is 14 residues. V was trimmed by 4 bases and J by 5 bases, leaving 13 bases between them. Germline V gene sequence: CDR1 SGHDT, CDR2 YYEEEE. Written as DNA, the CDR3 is TGTGCCAGCAGCCAGGGACAAGGGGATCAGCCCCAGCATTTT. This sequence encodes CASSQGQGDQPQHF.

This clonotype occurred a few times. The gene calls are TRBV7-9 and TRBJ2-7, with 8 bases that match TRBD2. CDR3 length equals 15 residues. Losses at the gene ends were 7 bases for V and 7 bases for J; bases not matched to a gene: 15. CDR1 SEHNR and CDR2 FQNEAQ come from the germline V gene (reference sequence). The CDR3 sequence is CASTNREGTRSEQYF. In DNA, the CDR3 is TGTGCCAGCACCAACCGGGAGGGTACTCGGTCGGAGCAGTACTTC.

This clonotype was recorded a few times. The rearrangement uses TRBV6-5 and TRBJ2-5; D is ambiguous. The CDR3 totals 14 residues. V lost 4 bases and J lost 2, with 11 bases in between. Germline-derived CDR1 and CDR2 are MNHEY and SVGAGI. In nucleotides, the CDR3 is TGTGCCAGCAGTTTAGGCATCTTACAAGAGACCCAGTACTTC. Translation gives CASSLGILQETQYF.

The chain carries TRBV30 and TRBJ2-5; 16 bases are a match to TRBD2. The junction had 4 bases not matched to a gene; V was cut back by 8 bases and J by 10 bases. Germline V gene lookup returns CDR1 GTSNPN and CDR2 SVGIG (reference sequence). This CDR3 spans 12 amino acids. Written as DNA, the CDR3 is TGTGCCGCGGGACTAGCGGGAGGGGGCCAGTACTTC. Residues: CAAGLAGGGQYF.

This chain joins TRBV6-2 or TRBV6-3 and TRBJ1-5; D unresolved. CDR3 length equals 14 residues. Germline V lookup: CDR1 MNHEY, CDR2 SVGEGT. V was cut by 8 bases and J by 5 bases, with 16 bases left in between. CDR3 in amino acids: CASLGIGKYQPQHF. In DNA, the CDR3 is TGTGCCAGCCTTGGGATAGGGAAGTATCAGCCCCAGCATTTT.

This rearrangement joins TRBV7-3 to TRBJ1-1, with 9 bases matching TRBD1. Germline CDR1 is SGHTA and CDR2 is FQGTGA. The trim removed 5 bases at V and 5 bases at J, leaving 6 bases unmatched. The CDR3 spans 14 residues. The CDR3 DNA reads TGTGCCAGCAGCCCACAGGGGGCTGGGACTGAAGCTTTCTTT. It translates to CASSPQGAGTEAFF.

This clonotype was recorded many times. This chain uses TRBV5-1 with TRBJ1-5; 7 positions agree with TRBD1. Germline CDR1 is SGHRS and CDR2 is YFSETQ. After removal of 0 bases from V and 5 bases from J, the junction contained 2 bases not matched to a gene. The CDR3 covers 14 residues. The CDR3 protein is CASSLGDRDQPQHF. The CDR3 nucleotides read TGCGCCAGCAGCTTGGGTGACAGGGATCAGCCCCAGCATTTT.

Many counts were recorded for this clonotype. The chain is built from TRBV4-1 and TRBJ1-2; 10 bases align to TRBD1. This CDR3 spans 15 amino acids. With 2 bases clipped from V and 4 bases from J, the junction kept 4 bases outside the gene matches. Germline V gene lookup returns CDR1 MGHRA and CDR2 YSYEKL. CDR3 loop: CASSQTGQGSYGYTF. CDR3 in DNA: TGCGCCAGCAGCCAAACGGGACAGGGGTCCTATGGCTACACCTTC.

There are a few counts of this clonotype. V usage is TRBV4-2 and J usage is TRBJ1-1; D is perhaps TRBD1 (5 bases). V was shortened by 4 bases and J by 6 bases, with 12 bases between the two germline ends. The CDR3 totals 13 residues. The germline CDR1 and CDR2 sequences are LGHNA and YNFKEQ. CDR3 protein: CASSLEGVAEAFF. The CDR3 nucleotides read TGTGCCAGCAGCCTAGAAGGGGTCGCTGAAGCTTTCTTT.

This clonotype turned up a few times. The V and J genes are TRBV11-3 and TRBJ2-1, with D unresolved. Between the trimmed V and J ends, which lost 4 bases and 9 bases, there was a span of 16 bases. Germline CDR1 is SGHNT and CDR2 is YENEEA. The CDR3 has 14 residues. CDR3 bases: TGTGCCAGCAGCTCAGCCCGCCGGGTCGGTGAGCAGTTCTTC. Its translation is CASSSARRVGEQFF.

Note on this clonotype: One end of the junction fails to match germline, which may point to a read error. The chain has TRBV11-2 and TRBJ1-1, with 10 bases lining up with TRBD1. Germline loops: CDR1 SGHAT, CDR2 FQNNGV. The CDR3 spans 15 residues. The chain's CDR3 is CASSLDRGQDTEAFF. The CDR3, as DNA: TGTGCCAGCAGCCTAGACAGGGGGCAGGACACTGAAGCTTTCTTT.

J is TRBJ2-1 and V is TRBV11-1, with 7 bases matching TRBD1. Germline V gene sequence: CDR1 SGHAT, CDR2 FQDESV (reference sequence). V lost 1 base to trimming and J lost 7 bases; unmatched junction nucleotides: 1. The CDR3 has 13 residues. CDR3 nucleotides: TGTGCCAGCAGCTTAGAACAGGGGAATGAGCAGTTCTTC. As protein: CASSLEQGNEQFF.

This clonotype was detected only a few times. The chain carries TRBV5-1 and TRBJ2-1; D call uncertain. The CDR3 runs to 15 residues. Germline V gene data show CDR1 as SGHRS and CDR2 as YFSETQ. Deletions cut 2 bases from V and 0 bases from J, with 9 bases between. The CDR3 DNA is TGCGCCAGCAGCTTCCTGGCTGCCTCCTACAATGAGCAGTTCTTC. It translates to CASSFLAASYNEQFF.

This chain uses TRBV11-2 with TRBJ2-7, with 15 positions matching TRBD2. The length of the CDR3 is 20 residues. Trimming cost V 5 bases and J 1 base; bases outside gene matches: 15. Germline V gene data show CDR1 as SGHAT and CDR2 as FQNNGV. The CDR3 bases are TGTGCCAGCAGCGACGCCCTTGGAGGGACTAGCGGGAGGATATCCTACGAGCAGTACTTC. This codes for CASSDALGGTSGRISYEQYF. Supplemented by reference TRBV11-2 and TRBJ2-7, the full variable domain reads EAGVAQSPRYKIIEKRQSVAFWCNPISGHATLYWYQQILGQGPKLLIQFQNNGVVDDSQLPKDRFSAERLKGVDSTLKIQPAKLEDSAVYLCASSDALGGTSGRISYEQYFGPGTRLTVT.

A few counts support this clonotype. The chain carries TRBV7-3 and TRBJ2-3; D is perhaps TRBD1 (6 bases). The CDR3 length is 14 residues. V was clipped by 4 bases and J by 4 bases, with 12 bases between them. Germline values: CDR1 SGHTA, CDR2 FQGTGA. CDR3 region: CASSSQTGPDTQYF. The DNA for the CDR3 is TGTGCCAGCAGCTCCCAGACAGGTCCAGATACGCAGTATTTT.

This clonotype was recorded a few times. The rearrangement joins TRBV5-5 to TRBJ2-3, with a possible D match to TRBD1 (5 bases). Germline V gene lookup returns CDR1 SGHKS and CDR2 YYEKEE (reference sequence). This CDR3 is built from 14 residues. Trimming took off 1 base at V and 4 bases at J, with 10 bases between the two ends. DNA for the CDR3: TGTGCCAGCAGCTTGACTATCAGGGCAGATACGCAGTATTTT. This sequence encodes CASSLTIRADTQYF.

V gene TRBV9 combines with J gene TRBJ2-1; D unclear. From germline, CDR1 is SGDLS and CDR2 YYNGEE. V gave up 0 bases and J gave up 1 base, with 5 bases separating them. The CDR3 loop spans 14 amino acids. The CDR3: CASSVGDSYNEQFF. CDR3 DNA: TGTGCCAGCAGCGTAGGCGATTCCTACAATGAGCAGTTCTTC.

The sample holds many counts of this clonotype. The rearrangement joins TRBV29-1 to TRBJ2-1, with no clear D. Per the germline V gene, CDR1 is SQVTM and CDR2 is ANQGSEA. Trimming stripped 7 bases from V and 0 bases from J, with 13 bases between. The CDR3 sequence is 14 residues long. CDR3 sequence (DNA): TGCAGCGGCCGCGTTCTTGGCTCCTACAATGAGCAGTTCTTC. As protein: CSGRVLGSYNEQFF.

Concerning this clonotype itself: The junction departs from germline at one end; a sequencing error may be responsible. In DNA, the CDR3 is TGTGCCAGCAGCTTAGTCGGGGGCACCCACAAAGAGCAGTTCTTC. Encoded protein: CASSLVGGTHKEQFF. This chain joins TRBV11-2 and TRBJ2-1; D may be TRBD1 or TRBD2 (6 bases each). The CDR3 is made up of 15 amino acids. Germline CDR1 reads SGHAT; CDR2 reads FQNNGV.